This entry concerns a single T cell receptor beta chain. Its antigen is unidentified. This sample stems from a study of cytomegalovirus exposure and HLA in healthy donors. Study observations and caveats: In a later analysis, TCR beta V- and J-gene trimming was associated with a missense DCLRE1C variant. CMV serostatus was the only recorded immune exposure for donors.

Primers included in the PCR were 60 Vbeta and 13 Jbeta primers. The data were produced by immunoSEQ multiplex PCR, yet TCRdb's version contains in-frame clones alone and is incomplete. The table records some 150,000 clones, roughly 73% of them present only once. This TCR was recovered from a male donor in good health and CMV-seronegative. The sequencing sample was made of PBMCs.

The CDR3 bases are TGTGCCTGGACCAAAGGGCTAGCGGGGGGGGAGAACACCGGGGAGCTGTTTTTT. This gives the protein CAWTKGLAGGENTGELFF. J is TRBJ2-2 and V is TRBV30; the match to TRBD2 covers 12 bases. In germline, CDR1 is GTSNPN, CDR2 SVGIG (reference sequence). After removal of 4 bases from V and 1 base from J, the junction contained 10 bases not matched to a gene. The length of the CDR3 is 18 residues.